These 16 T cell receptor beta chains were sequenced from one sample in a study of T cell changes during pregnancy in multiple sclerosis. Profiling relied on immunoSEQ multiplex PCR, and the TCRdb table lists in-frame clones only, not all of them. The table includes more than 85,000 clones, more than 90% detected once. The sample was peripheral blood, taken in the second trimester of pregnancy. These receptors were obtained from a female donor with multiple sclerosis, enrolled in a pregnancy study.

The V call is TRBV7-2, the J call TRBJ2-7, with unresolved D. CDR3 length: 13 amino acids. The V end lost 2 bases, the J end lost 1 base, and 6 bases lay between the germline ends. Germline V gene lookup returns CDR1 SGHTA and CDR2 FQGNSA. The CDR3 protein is CASSLSGSYEQYF. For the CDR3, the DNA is TGTGCCAGCAGCTTATCAGGATCCTACGAGCAGTACTTC.

CDR3: CASSMDRANYGYTF. DNA of the CDR3: TGTGCCAGTAGTATGGACAGAGCTAACTATGGCTACACCTTC. V gene TRBV19 combines with J gene TRBJ1-2; a weak D match, TRBD1 (6 bases). The CDR3 has 14 residues. Germline V gives CDR1 LNHDA, CDR2 SQIVND (reference sequence). V lost 3 bases and J lost 0, with 8 bases in between.

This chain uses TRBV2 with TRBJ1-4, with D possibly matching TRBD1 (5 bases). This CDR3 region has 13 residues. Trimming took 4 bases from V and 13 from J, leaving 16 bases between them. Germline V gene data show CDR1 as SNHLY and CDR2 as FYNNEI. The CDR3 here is CASSVTGGYGLFF. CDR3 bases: TGTGCCAGCAGTGTCACCGGGGGGTACGGACTGTTTTTT.

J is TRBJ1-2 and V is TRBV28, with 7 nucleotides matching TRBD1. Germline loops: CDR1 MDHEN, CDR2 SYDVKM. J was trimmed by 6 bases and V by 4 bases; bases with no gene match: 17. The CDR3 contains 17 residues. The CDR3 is CASSSFATGNKLHGYTF. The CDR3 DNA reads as TGTGCCAGCAGTTCCTTCGCGACAGGGAATAAGTTACATGGCTACACCTTC.

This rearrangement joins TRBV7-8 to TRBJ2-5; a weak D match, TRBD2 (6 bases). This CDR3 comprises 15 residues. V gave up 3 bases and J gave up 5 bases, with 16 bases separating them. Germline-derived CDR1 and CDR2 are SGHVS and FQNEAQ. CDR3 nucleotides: TGTGCCAGCAGCTTCGTCTCAGGGAGGTGGGAGACCCAGTACTTC. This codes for CASSFVSGRWETQYF.

The CDR3 spells CATGTGGREQYF. The CDR3 nucleotides are TGTGCCACCGGGACAGGGGGCCGGGAGCAGTACTTC. The rearrangement joins TRBV9 to TRBJ2-7, with TRBD1 identical over 12 bases. The V gene's germline CDR1 is SGDLS and CDR2 YYNGEE. The ends lost 9 bases at V and 7 bases at J; junction bases unmatched: 5. This CDR3 contains 12 residues.

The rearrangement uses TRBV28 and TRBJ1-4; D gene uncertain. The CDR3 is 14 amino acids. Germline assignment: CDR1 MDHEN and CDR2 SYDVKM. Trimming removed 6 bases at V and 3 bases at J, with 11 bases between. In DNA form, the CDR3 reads TGTGCCAGCAGAGACCGTGCGGCTAATGAAAAACTGTTTTTT. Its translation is CASRDRAANEKLFF.

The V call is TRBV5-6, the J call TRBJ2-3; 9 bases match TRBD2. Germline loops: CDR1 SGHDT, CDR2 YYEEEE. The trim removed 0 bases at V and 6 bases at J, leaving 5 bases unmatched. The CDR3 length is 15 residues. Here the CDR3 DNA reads TGTGCCAGCAGCTTGGGGGCGGGGGGGCCTGATACGCAGTATTTT. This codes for CASSLGAGGPDTQYF.

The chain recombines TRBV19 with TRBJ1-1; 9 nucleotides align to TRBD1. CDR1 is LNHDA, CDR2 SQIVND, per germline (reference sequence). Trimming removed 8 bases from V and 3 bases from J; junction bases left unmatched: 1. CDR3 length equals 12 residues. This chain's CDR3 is CASRDRDTEAFF. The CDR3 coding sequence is TGTGCCAGTCGGGACAGGGACACTGAAGCTTTCTTT.

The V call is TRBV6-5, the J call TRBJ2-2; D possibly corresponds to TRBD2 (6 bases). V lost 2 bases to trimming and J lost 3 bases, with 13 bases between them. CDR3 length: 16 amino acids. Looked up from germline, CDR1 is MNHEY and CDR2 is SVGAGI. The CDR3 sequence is CASSYRRSGDTGELFF. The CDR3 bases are TGTGCCAGCAGTTACCGCAGGTCGGGGGACACCGGGGAGCTGTTTTTT.

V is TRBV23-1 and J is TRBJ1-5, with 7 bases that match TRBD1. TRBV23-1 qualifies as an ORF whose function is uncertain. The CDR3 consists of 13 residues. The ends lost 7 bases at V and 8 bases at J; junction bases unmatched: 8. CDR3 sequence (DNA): TGCGCCAGCACTACAGGGGTAGGGAAGCCCCAGCATTTT. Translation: CASTTGVGKPQHF.

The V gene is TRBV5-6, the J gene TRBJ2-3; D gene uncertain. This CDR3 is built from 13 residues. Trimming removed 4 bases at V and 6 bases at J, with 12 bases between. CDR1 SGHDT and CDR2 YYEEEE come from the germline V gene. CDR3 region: CASSPTPRDTQYF. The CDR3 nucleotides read TGTGCCAGCAGCCCCACCCCCAGGGATACGCAGTATTTT. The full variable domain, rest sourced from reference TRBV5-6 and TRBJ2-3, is DAGVTQSPTHLIKTRGQQVTLRCSPKSGHDTVSWYQQALGQGPQFIFQYYEEEERQRGNFPDRFSGHQFPNYSSELNVNALLLGDSALYLCASSPTPRDTQYFGPGTRLTVL.

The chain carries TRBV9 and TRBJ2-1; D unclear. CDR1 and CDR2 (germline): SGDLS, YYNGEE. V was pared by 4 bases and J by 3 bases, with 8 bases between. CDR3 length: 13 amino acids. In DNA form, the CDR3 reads TGTGCCAGCAGCATTTCAGGCTACAATGAGCAGTTCTTC. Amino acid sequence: CASSISGYNEQFF.

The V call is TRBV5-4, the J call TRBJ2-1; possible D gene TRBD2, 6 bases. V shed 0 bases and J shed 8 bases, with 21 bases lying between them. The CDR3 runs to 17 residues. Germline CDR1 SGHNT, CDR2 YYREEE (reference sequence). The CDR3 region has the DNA TGTGCCAGCAGCTTGGGCTACGGGGGACCCCTGGACGATGAGCAGTTCTTC. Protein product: CASSLGYGGPLDDEQFF.

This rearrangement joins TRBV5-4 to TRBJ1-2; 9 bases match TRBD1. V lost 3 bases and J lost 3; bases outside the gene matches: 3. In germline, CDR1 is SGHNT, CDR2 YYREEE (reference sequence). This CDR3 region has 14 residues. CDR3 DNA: TGTGCCAGCAGCTGGGACAGGGTAGACTATGGCTACACCTTC. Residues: CASSWDRVDYGYTF.

The CDR3 coding sequence is TGTGCCAGCAGTCAGGGCCGGGACACTGAAGCTTTCTTT. This translates into CASSQGRDTEAFF. The V and J genes are TRBV6-4 and TRBJ1-1, with D maybe TRBD1 (5 bases). This CDR3 has 13 residues. The germline V and J ends were trimmed by 5 bases and 3 bases, with 10 bases remaining between them. Germline V lookup: CDR1 MRHNA, CDR2 SNTAGT.